The 20 T cell receptor beta chains below all came from one sample that was sequenced in a study of OX40 agonist ivuxolimab in advanced cancers. TCRdb keeps only in-frame clones here, not all; method: immunoSEQ multiplex PCR. The repertoire includes about 80,000 clones, roughly 85% of them detected once, and 1.5% to 2% sits in the top ten. Sequenced material: CD4+ or CD8+ T cells sorted from blood, taken in a trial of the OX40 agonist ivuxolimab. Receptors were obtained from an adult with an advanced solid tumor such as melanoma, head and neck, liver or kidney cancer.

V gene TRBV4-3 combines with J gene TRBJ2-2; 9 bases map to TRBD2. The CDR3 spans 16 residues. Per germline, CDR1 LGHNA and CDR2 YSLEER. V gave up 1 base and J gave up 7 bases; unmatched junction bases: 7. Here the CDR3 DNA reads TGCGCCAGCAGCCAAGGGGCGGGGGGGCCAAGCGGGGAGCTGTTTTTT. This sequence encodes CASSQGAGGPSGELFF.

The chain uses TRBV6-5 and TRBJ2-2; no clear D gene. Germline-derived CDR1 and CDR2 are MNHEY and SVGAGI. V was trimmed by 0 bases and J by 7 bases, leaving 9 bases between them. This CDR3 is built from 14 residues. CDR3 in DNA: TGTGCCAGCAGTTACTCCTCTATAGACGGGGAGCTGTTTTTT. Translating gives CASSYSSIDGELFF.

The chain is built from TRBV10-1 and TRBJ2-5; maybe TRBD2 (6 bases). This CDR3 contains 13 residues. Germline values: CDR1 WNHNN, CDR2 SYGVQD (reference sequence). Trimming shortened V by 6 bases and J by 5 bases, and 13 bases separated the two germline ends. This CDR3 is CASSPTRGETQYF. CDR3 bases: TGCGCCAGCAGCCCGACTAGAGGCGAGACCCAGTACTTC.

This chain connects TRBV18 to TRBJ1-1; D uncertain. Per germline, CDR1 KGHSH and CDR2 LQKENI. V lost 0 bases, J lost 1 base, and 9 bases lay in between. The CDR3 runs to 15 residues. In DNA, the CDR3 is TGTGCCAGCTCACCACCTACGGGGAAGAACACTGAAGCTTTCTTT. Translation gives CASSPPTGKNTEAFF.

Regarding this clone: Other DNA sequences from this sample encode an identical CDR3 as well. V gene TRBV12-2 combines with J gene TRBJ2-2; TRBD1 reflects the table's D call only, with no check against the DNA. TRBV12-2 is annotated as a pseudogene. The CDR3 runs 18 residues. Here the CDR3 reads CASRSRRGGTGDTGELFF. CDR3 DNA: TGTGCAAGTCGCTCAAGAAGGGGTGGGACAGGGGACACCGGGGAGCTGTTTTTT.

The chain joins TRBV6-1 to TRBJ2-1; 9 bases map to TRBD2. The CDR3 is made up of 16 amino acids. After removal of 2 bases from V and 0 bases from J, the junction contained 2 bases not matched to a gene. Germline CDR1 reads MNHNS; CDR2 reads SASEGT. The chain's CDR3 is CASSERSGSSYNEQFF. The CDR3 region has the DNA TGTGCCAGCAGTGAACGTAGCGGGAGCTCCTACAATGAGCAGTTCTTC.

This chain links TRBV6-5 with TRBJ2-7, with 10 nucleotides matching TRBD2. The CDR3 is 15 residues long. V shed 7 bases and J 2 bases; nucleotides not matched to a gene: 8. Germline V gene data show CDR1 as MNHEY and CDR2 as SVGAGI. CDR3 loop: CASTTTGTSAYEQYF. Written as DNA, the CDR3 is TGTGCCAGCACCACAACCGGGACTAGCGCCTACGAGCAGTACTTC.

V gene TRBV7-2 combines with J gene TRBJ2-3, with 12 bases identical to TRBD1. CDR1 is SGHTA and CDR2 is FQGNSA in the germline V gene. CDR3 size: 16 residues. Trimming at V came to 5 bases and at J to 6 bases, leaving 9 bases not matched to a gene. This CDR3 reads CASSARDRGRSDTQYF. CDR3 in DNA: TGTGCCAGCAGCGCCCGGGACAGGGGGCGATCGGATACGCAGTATTTT. Full variable domain (remainder filled in from reference TRBV7-2 and TRBJ2-3): GAGVSQSPSNKVTEKGKDVELRCDPISGHTALYWYRQSLGQGLEFLIYFQGNSAPDKSGLPSDRFSAERTGGSVSTLTIQRTQQEDSAVYLCASSARDRGRSDTQYFGPGTRLTVL.

The chain employs TRBV5-1 and TRBJ2-5; the match to TRBD1 covers 8 bases. TRBJ2-7 matches the DNA end more closely, so the J call is doubtful. Germline CDR1 reads SGHRS; CDR2 reads YFSETQ. The CDR3 runs 16 residues. The CDR3 DNA is TGCGCCAGCAGCTGGCAGGGACAGGACGCGCCCTACGAGCAGTACTTC. It codes for CASSWQGQDAPYEQYF.

This clone was seen only once. This chain links TRBV7-2 with TRBJ1-1; D not resolved. CDR3 length equals 12 residues. Germline V gene data show CDR1 as SGHTA and CDR2 as FQGNSA. The V gene lost 1 base and the J gene lost 8 bases, with 8 bases spanning the gap. The CDR3, as DNA: TGTGCCAGCAGCTTAGACGGGCGGGAAGCTTTCTTT. This gives the protein CASSLDGREAFF.

This clone was recorded once. This sequence joins TRBV5-4 and TRBJ2-3; 10 nucleotides match TRBD2. The CDR3 is 16 amino acids. The V gene's germline CDR1 is SGHNT and CDR2 YYREEE (reference sequence). Unmatched junction bases numbered 9, after V lost 4 bases and J lost 4 bases. The CDR3 sequence is CASSPPGLALADTQYF. The CDR3 DNA reads TGTGCCAGCAGCCCTCCGGGACTAGCGTTAGCAGATACGCAGTATTTT.

The chain is built from TRBV10-3 and TRBJ1-2; weak D call: TRBD1 (5 bases). Germline assignment: CDR1 ENHRY and CDR2 SYGVKD. This CDR3 has 16 amino acids. V lost 3 bases to trimming and J lost 4 bases, with 18 bases between them. The CDR3 DNA sequence: TGTGCCATCAGTGAAATAAGTGGGGGTCCCCTCTATGGCTACACCTTC. The encoded protein is CAISEISGGPLYGYTF.

This chain joins TRBV18 and TRBJ2-1; tentatively, D is TRBD2 (6 bases). This CDR3 region has 14 residues. Per germline, CDR1 KGHSH and CDR2 LQKENI. Trimming pared 1 base from V and 5 bases from J, leaving 9 bases between. CDR3 residues: CASSPRRGNNEQFF. The CDR3 nucleotides are TGTGCCAGCTCACCACGTCGGGGGAACAATGAGCAGTTCTTC. Looking up the rest from reference TRBV18 and TRBJ2-1 gives the full variable domain: NAGVMQNPRHLVRRRGQEARLRCSPMKGHSHVYWYRQLPEEGLKFMVYLQKENIIDESGMPKERFSAEFPKEGPSILRIQQVVRGDSAAYFCASSPRRGNNEQFFGPGTRLTVL.

The chain employs TRBV29-1 and TRBJ1-1, with D possibly TRBD1 on 5 matching bases. Germline CDR1 is SQVTM and CDR2 is ANQGSEA. This CDR3 region has 12 residues. V lost 6 bases to trimming and J lost 1 base, with 9 bases between them. CDR3 residues: CSVSQGNTEAFF. CDR3 bases: TGCAGCGTCTCCCAGGGGAACACTGAAGCTTTCTTT.

The chain couples TRBV7-2 to TRBJ2-1; D is tentatively TRBD1 or TRBD2 (5 bases each). The CDR3 spans 15 residues. Between the trimmed V and J ends, which lost 5 bases and 3 bases, there was a span of 14 bases. Germline V gene lookup returns CDR1 SGHTA and CDR2 FQGNSA. The CDR3 nucleotides are TGTGCCAGCAGCGGCCGGGGCAGGGACTACAATGAGCAGTTCTTC. This encodes CASSGRGRDYNEQFF.

This chain connects TRBV11-2 to TRBJ1-2; D perhaps matches TRBD1 (5 bases). Trimming stripped 1 base from V and 6 bases from J, with 12 bases between. CDR1 and CDR2 (germline): SGHAT, FQNNGV. The CDR3 loop spans 14 amino acids. The CDR3 loop reads CASSLAAGQDGYTF. For the CDR3, the DNA is TGTGCCAGCAGCTTAGCAGCAGGGCAGGATGGCTACACCTTC.

In DNA form, the CDR3 reads TGTGCCAGCAGCCCAGGGACGGTCATGGTCAATGAGCAGTTCTTC. It is translated as CASSPGTVMVNEQFF. The rearrangement links TRBV7-3 to TRBJ2-1; possibly TRBD1 or TRBD2 for D (5 bases each). CDR1 is SGHTA, CDR2 FQGTGA, per germline. The CDR3 totals 15 residues. V was shortened by 5 bases and J by 6 bases, with 17 bases between the two germline ends.

The chain joins TRBV9 to TRBJ1-3; D remains ambiguous. Germline V CDR1 and CDR2: SGDLS, YYNGEE. V was cut by 3 bases and J by 4 bases, with 11 bases left in between. The CDR3 extends over 14 amino acids. The CDR3 reads CASSARGAGNTIYF. In DNA form, the CDR3 reads TGTGCCAGCAGCGCACGTGGAGCCGGAAACACCATATATTTT. The full variable domain, completed using reference TRBV9 and TRBJ1-3, is DSGVTQTPKHLITATGQRVTLRCSPRSGDLSVYWYQQSLDQGLQFLIQYYNGEERAKGNILERFSAQQFPDLHSELNLSSLELGDSALYFCASSARGAGNTIYFGEGSWLTVV.

The chain recombines TRBV25-1 with TRBJ1-2; D possibly corresponds to TRBD1 (5 bases). Germline-derived CDR1 and CDR2 are MGHDK and SYGVNS. V was trimmed by 8 bases and J by 4 bases, leaving 8 bases between them. The CDR3 covers 11 residues. The CDR3 reads CASGAPYGYTF. Written as DNA, the CDR3 is TGTGCCAGCGGGGCACCCTATGGCTACACCTTC.

This clone was detected once. J is TRBJ2-1 and V is TRBV12-5; D could derive from TRBD1 or TRBD2 (7 bases each). V lost 7 bases and J 7 bases, leaving 17 bases between the germline ends. Looked up from germline, CDR1 is LGHNT and CDR2 is FRNRAP. This CDR3 is 14 amino acids long. The CDR3 here is CASAMGQGGNEQFF. The CDR3 DNA reads TGTGCTAGTGCCATGGGGCAGGGGGGGAATGAGCAGTTCTTC. The variable domain in full, completed from reference TRBV12-5 and TRBJ2-1, reads DARVTQTPRHKVTEMGQEVTMRCQPILGHNTVFWYRQTMMQGLELLAYFRNRAPLDDSGMPKDRFSAEMPDATLATLKIQPSEPRDSAVYFCASAMGQGGNEQFFGPGTRLTVL.